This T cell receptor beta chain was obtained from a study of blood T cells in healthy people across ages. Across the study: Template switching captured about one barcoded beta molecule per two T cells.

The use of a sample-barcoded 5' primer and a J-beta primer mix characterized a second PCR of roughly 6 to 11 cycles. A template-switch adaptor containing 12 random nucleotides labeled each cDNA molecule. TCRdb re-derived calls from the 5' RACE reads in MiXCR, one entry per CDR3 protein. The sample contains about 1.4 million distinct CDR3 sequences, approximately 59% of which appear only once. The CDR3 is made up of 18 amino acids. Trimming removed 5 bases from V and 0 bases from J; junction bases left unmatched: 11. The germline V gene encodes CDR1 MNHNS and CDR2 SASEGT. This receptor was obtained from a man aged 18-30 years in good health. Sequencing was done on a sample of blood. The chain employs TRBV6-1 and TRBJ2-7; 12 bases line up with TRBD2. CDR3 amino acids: CASSQRLAGEKSSYEQYF. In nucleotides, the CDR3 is TGTGCCAGCAGTCAACGACTAGCGGGAGAGAAGAGCTCCTACGAGCAGTACTTC.